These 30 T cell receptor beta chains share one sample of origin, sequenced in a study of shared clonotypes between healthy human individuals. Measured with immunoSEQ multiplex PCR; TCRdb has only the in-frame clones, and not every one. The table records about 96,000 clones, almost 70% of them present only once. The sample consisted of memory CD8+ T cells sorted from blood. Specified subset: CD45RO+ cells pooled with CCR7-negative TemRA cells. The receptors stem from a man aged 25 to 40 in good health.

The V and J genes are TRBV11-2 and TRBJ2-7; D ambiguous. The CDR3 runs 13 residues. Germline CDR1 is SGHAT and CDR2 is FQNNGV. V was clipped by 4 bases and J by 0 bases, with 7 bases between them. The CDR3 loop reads CASSSTVSYEQYF. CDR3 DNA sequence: TGTGCCAGCAGCTCGACGGTCTCCTACGAGCAGTACTTC. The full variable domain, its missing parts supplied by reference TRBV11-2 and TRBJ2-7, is EAGVAQSPRYKIIEKRQSVAFWCNPISGHATLYWYQQILGQGPKLLIQFQNNGVVDDSQLPKDRFSAERLKGVDSTLKIQPAKLEDSAVYLCASSSTVSYEQYFGPGTRLTVT.

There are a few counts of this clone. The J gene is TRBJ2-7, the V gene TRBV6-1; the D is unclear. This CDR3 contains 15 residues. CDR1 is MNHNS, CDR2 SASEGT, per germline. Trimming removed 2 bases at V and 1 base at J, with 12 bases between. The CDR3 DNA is TGTGCCAGCAGTGAAATGCGTAGTTGGTCCTACGAGCAGTACTTC. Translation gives CASSEMRSWSYEQYF.

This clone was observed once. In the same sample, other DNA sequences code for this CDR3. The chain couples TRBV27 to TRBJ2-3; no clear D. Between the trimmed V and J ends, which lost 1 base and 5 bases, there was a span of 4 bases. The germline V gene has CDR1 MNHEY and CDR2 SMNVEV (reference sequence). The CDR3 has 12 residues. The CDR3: CASSLLGDTQYF. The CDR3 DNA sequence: TGTGCCAGCAGTTTATTGGGAGATACGCAGTATTTT.

CDR3 in amino acids: CASSIRGGFAEAFF. CDR3 in DNA: TGTGCCAGTAGTATACGAGGAGGGTTCGCTGAAGCTTTCTTT. The chain recombines TRBV19 with TRBJ1-1; D is unclear. Germline CDR1 is LNHDA and CDR2 is SQIVND (reference sequence). The CDR3 sequence is 14 residues long. With 2 bases removed from V and 6 bases from J, the gap between germline ends came to 13 bases.

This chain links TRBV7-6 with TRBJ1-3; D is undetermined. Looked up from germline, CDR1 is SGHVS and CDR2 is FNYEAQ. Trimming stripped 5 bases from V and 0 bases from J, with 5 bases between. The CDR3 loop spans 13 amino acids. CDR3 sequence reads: CASSPNSGNTIYF. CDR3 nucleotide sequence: TGTGCCAGCAGCCCCAACTCTGGAAACACCATATATTTT.

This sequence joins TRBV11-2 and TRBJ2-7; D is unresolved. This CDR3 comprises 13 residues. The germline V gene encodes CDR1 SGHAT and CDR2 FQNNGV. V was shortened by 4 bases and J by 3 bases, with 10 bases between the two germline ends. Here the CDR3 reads CASSSRMGYEQYF. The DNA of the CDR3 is TGTGCCAGCAGCTCCAGGATGGGCTACGAGCAGTACTTC.

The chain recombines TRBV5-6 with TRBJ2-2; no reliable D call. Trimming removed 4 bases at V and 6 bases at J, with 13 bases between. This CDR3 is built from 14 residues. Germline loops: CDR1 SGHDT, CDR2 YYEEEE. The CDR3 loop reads CASSRPYVPGELFF. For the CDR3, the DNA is TGTGCCAGCAGCCGCCCTTACGTGCCCGGGGAGCTGTTTTTT.

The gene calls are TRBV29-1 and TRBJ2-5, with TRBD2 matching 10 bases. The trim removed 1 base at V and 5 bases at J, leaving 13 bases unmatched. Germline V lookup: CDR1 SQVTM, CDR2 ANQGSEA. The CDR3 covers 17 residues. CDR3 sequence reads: CSVEVSKREGLQETQYF. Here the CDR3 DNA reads TGCAGCGTTGAAGTTAGTAAGCGGGAGGGCCTCCAGGAGACCCAGTACTTC.

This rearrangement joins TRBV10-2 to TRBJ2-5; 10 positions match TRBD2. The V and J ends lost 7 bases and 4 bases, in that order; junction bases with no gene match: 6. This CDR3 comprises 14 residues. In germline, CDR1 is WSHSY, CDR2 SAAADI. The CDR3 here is CASKASGRSETQYF. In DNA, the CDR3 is TGCGCCAGCAAGGCTAGCGGGAGATCAGAGACCCAGTACTTC.

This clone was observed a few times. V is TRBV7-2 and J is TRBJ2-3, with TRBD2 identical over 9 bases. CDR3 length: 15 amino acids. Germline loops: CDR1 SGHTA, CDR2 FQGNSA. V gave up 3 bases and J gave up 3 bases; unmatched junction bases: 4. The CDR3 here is CASSFGLAGTDTQYF. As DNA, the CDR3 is TGTGCCAGCAGCTTCGGGCTAGCGGGAACAGATACGCAGTATTTT.

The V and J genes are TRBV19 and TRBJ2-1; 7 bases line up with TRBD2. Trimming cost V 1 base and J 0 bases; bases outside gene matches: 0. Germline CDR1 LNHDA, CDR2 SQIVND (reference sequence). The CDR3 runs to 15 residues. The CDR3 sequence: CASSIVAGSYNEQFF. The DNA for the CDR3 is TGTGCCAGTAGTATAGTAGCGGGCTCCTACAATGAGCAGTTCTTC.

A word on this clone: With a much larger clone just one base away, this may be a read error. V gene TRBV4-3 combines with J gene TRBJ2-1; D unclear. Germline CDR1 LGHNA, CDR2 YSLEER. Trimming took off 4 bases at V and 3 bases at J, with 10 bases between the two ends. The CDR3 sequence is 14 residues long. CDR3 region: CASSPMAGYNEQFF. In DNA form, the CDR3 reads TGCGCCAGCAGCCCTATGGCAGGCTACAATGAGCAGTTCTTC.

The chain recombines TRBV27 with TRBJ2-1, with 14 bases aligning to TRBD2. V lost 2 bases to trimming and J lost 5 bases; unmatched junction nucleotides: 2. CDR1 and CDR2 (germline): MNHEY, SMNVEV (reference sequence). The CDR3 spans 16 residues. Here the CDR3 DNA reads TGTGCCAGCAGTTTAAGACTAGCGGGAGGGGACAATGAGCAGTTCTTC. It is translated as CASSLRLAGGDNEQFF.

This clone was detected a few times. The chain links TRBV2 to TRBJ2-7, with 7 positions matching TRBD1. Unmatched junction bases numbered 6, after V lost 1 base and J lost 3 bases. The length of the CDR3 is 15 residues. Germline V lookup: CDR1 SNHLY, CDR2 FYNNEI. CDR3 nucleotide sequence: TGTGCCAGCAGTGAAGGGGACAGCGAGAGCTACGAGCAGTACTTC. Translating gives CASSEGDSESYEQYF.

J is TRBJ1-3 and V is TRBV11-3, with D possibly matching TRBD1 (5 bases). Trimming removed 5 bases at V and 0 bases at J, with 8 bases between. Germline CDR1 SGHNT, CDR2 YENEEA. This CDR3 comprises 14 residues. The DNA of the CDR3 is TGTGCCAGCAGCAAAGGGACCTCTGGAAACACCATATATTTT. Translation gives CASSKGTSGNTIYF.

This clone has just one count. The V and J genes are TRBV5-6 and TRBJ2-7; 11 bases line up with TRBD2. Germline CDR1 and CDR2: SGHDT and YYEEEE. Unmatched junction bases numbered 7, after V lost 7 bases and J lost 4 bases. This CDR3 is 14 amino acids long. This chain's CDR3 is CASRRSGRGYEQYF. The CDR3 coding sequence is TGTGCCAGCCGTCGTAGCGGGAGGGGTTACGAGCAGTACTTC.

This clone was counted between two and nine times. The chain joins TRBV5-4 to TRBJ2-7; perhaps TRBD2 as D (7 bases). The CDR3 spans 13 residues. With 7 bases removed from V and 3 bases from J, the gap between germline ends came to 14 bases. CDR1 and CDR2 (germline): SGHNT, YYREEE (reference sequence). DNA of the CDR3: TGTGCCAGCCGAGGGGGGGAAGGCTACGAGCAGTACTTC. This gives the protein CASRGGEGYEQYF.

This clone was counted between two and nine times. CDR3 protein: CASSYRARRYF. In nucleotides, the CDR3 is TGTGCCAGCAGTTATCGGGCTAGGCGGTACTTC. The gene calls are TRBV27 and TRBJ2-5; D not certain. V was shortened by 4 bases and J by 13 bases, with 13 bases between the two germline ends. Germline V gene lookup returns CDR1 MNHEY and CDR2 SMNVEV (reference sequence). CDR3 length: 11 residues.

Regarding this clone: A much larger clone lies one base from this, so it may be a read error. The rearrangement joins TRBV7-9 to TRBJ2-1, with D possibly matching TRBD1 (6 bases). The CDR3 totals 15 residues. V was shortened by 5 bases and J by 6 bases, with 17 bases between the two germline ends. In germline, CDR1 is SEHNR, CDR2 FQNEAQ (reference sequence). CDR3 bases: TGTGCCAGCAGCCGGACCGGGGCAGGGGTCAATGAGCAGTTCTTC. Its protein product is CASSRTGAGVNEQFF.

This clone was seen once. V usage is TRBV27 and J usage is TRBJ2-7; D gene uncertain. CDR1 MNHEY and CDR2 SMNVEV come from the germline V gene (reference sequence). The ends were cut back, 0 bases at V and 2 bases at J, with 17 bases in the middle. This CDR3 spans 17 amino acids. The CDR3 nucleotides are TGTGCCAGCAGTTTATCACAGAGCCGAGAGGTCCCCTACGAGCAGTACTTC. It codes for CASSLSQSREVPYEQYF.

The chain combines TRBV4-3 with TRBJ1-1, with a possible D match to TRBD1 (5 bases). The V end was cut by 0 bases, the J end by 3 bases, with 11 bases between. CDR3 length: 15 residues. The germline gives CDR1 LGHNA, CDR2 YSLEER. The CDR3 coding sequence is TGCGCCAGCAGCCAAGATCCAGGGCTTCACACTGAAGCTTTCTTT. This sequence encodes CASSQDPGLHTEAFF.

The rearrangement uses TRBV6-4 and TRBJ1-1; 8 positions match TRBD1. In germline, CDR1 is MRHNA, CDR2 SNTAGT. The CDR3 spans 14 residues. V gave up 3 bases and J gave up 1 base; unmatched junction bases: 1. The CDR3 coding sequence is TGTGCCAGCAGTGAACAGGGGGAGAACACTGAAGCTTTCTTT. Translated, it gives CASSEQGENTEAFF.

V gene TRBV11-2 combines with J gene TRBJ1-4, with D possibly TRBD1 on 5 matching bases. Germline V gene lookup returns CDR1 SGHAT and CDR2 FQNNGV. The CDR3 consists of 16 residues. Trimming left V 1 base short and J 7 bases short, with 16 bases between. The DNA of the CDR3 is TGTGCCAGCAGCTTAGTGCGGGGGGAGTTACGTGAAAAACTGTTTTTT. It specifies CASSLVRGELREKLFF.

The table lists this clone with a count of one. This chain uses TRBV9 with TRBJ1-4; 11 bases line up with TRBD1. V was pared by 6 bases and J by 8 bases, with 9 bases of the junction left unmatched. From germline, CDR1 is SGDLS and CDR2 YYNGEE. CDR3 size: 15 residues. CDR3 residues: CASNLMGQGGEKLFF. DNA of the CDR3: TGTGCCAGCAACTTAATGGGACAGGGGGGAGAAAAACTGTTTTTT.

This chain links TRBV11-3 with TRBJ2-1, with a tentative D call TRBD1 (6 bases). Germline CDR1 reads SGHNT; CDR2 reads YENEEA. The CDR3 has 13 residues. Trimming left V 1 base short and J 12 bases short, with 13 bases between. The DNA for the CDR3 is TGTGCCAGCAGCTTAGGTCCCCAAGGGGGGCAGTTCTTC. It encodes CASSLGPQGGQFF.

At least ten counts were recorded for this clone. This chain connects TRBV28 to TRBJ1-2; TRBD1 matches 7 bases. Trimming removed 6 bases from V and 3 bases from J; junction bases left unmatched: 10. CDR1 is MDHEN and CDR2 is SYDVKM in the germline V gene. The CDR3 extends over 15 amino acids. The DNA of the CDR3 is TGTGCCAGCAGCCGCCTCAGACAGGGTTACTATGGCTACACCTTC. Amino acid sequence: CASSRLRQGYYGYTF.

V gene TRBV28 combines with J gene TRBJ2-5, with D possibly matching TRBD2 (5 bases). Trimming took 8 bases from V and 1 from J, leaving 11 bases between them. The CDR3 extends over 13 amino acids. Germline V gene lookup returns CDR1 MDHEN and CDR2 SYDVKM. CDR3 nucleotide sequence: TGTGCCAGCTACACGGGATCCCAAGAGACCCAGTACTTC. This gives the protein CASYTGSQETQYF.

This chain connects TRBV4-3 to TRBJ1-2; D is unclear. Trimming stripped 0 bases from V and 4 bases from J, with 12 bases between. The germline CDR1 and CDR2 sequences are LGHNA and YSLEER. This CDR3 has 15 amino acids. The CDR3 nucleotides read TGCGCCAGCAGCCAAGAGGGTAAAGGACTCTATGGCTACACCTTC. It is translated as CASSQEGKGLYGYTF.

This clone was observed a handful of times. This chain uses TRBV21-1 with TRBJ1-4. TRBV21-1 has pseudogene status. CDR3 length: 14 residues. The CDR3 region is CASTQRRGREKLFF. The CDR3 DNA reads TGTGCCAGCACCCAAAGACGGGGAAGGGAAAAACTGTTTTTT.

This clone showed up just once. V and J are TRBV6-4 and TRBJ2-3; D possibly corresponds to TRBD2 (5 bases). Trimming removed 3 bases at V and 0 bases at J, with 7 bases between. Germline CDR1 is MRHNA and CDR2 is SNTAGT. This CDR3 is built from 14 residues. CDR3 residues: CASSEDWSTDTQYF. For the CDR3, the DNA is TGTGCCAGCAGTGAGGACTGGAGCACAGATACGCAGTATTTT.